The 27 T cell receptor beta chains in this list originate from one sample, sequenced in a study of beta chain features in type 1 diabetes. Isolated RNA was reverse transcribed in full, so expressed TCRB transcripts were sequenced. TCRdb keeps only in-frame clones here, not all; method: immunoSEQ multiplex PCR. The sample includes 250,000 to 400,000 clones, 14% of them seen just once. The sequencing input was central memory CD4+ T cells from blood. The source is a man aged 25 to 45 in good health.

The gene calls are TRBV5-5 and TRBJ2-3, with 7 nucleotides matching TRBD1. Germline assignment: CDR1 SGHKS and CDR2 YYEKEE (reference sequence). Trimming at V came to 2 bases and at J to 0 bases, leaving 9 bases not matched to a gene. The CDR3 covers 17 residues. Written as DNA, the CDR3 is TGTGCCAGCAGCTTTCTGATTCCGGGACAGAGCACAGATACGCAGTATTTT. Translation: CASSFLIPGQSTDTQYF.

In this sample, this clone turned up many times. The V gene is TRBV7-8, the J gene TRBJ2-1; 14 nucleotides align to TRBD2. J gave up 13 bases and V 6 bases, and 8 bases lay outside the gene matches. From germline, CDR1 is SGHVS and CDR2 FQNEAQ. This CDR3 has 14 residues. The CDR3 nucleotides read TGTGCCAGCAGTGAGAGGACTAGCGGGAGGAGTCAGTTCTTC. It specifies CASSERTSGRSQFF.

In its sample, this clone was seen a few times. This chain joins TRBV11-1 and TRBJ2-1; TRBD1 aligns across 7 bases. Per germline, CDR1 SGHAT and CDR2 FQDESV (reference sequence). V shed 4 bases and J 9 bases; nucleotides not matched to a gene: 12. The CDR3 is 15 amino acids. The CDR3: CASSSGQSTGIEQFF. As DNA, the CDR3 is TGTGCCAGCAGCTCGGGACAGTCCACAGGGATTGAGCAGTTCTTC.

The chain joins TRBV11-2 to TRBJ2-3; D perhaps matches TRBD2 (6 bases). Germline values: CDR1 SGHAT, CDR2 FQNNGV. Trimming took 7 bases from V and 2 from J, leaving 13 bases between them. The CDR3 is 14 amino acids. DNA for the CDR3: TGTGCCAGCACCAGGGACTCTCACACAGATACGCAGTATTTT. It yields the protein CASTRDSHTDTQYF.

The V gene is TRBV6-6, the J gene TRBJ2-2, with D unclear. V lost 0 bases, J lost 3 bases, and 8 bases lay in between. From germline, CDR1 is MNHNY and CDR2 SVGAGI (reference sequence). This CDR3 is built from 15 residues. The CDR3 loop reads CASSYSRLDTGELFF. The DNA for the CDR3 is TGTGCCAGCAGTTACTCGAGGTTGGACACCGGGGAGCTGTTTTTT.

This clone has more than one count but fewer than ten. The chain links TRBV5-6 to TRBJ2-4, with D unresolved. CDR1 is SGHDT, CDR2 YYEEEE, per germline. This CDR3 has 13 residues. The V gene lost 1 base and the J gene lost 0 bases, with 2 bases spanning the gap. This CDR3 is CASSLLAKNIQYF. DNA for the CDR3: TGTGCCAGCAGCTTGTTAGCCAAAAACATTCAGTACTTC. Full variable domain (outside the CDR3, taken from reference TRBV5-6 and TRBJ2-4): DAGVTQSPTHLIKTRGQQVTLRCSPKSGHDTVSWYQQALGQGPQFIFQYYEEEERQRGNFPDRFSGHQFPNYSSELNVNALLLGDSALYLCASSLLAKNIQYFGAGTRLSVL.

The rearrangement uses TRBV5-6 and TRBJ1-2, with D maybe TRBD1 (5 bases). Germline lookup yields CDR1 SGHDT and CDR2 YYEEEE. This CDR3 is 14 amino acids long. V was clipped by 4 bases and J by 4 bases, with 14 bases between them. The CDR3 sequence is CASSDARGLYGYTF. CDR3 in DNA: TGTGCCAGCAGCGATGCTAGGGGACTCTATGGCTACACCTTC.

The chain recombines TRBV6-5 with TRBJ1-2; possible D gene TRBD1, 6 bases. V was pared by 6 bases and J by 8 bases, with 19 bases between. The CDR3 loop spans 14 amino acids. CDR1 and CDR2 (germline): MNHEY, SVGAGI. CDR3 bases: TGTGCCAGCAGCCCCGGCGGACAGCCAGTAGGCTACACCTTC. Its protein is CASSPGGQPVGYTF.

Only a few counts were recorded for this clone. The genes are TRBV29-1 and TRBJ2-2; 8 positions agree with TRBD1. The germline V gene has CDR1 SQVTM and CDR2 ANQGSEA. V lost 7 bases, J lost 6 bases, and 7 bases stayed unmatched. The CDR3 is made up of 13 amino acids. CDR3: CSAQDRVAGELFF. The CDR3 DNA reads TGCAGCGCCCAGGACAGGGTGGCCGGGGAGCTGTTTTTT.

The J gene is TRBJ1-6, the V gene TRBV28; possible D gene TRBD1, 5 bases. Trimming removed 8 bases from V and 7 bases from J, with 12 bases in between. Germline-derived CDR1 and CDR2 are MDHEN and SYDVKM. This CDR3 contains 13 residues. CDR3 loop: CASGAGINSPLHF. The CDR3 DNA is TGTGCCAGCGGGGCAGGGATCAATTCACCCCTCCACTTT.

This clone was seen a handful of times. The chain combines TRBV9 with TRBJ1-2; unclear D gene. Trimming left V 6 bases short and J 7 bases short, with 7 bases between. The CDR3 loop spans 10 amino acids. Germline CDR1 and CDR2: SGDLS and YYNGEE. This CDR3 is CASIGRGYTF. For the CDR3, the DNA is TGTGCCAGCATCGGGCGTGGCTACACCTTC.

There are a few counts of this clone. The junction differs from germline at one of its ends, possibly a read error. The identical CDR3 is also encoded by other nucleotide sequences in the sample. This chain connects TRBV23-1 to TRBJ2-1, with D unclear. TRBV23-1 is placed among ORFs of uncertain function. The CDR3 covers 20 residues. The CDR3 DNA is TGCGCCAGCAGCCAATCGCCCGCGTCGGGTTTTAGCAATGCCTACAATGAGCAGTTCTTC. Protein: CASSQSPASGFSNAYNEQFF.

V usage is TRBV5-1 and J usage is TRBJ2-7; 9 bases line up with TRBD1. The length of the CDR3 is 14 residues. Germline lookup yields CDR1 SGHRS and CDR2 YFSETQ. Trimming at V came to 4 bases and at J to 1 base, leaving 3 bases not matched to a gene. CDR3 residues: CASSDGTGSYEQYF. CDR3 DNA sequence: TGCGCCAGCAGCGATGGGACAGGGTCCTACGAGCAGTACTTC.

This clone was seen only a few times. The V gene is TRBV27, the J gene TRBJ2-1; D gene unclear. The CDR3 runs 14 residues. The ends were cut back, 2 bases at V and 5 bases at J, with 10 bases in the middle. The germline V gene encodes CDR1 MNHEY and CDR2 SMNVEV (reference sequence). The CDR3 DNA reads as TGTGCCAGCAGTTTACGGTTAAGAAACAATGAGCAGTTCTTC. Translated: CASSLRLRNNEQFF.

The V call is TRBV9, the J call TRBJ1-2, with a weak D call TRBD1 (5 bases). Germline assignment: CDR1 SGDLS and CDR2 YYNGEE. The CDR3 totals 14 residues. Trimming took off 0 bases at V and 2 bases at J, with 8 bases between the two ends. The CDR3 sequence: CASSVDGGNYGYTF. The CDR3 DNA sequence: TGTGCCAGCAGCGTAGATGGGGGGAACTATGGCTACACCTTC.

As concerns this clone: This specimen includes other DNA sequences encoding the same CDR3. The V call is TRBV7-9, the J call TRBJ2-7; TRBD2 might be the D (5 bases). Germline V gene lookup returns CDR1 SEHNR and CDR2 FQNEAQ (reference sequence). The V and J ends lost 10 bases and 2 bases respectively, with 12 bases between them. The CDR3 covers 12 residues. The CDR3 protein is CATRGGPYEQYF. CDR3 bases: TGTGCCACCCGGGGTGGACCCTACGAGCAGTACTTC.

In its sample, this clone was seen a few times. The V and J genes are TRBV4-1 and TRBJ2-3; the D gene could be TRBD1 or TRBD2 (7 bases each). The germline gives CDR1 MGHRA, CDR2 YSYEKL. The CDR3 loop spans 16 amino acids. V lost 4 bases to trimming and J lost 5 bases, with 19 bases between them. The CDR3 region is CASSRQGGGNQDTQYF. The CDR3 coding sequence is TGCGCCAGCAGCCGCCAGGGGGGGGGCAATCAAGATACGCAGTATTTT.

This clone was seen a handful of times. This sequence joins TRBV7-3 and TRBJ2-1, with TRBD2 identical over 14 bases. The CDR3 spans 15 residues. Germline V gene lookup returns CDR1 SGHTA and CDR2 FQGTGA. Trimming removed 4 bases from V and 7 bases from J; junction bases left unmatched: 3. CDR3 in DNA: TGTGCCAGCAGCTCGGGGACTAGCGGGGGTAATGAGCAGTTCTTC. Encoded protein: CASSSGTSGGNEQFF.

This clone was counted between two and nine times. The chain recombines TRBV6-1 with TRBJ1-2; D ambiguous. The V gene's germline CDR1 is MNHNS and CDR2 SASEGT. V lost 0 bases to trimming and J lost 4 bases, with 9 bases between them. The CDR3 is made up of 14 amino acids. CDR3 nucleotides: TGTGCCAGCAGTGAAGCGCACAGCTTCTATGGCTACACCTTC. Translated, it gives CASSEAHSFYGYTF.

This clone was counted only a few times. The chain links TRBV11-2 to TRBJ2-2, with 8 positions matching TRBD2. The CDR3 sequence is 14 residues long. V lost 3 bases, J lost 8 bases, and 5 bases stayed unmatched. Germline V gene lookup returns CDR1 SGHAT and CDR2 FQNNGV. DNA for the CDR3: TGTGCCAGCAGCTTTGGGACTAGTATGGGGGAGCTGTTTTTT. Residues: CASSFGTSMGELFF.

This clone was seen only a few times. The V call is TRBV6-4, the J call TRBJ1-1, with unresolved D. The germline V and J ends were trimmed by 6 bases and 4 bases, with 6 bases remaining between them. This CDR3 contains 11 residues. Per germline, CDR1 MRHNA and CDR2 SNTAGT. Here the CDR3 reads CASSDGTEAFF. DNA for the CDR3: TGTGCCAGCAGCGACGGCACTGAAGCTTTCTTT.

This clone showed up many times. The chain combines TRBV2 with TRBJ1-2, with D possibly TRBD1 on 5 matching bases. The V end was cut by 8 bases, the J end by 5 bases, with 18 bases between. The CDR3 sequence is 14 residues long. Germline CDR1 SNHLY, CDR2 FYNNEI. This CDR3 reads CASLGMERGYGYTF. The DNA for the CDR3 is TGTGCCAGCCTCGGGATGGAAAGGGGTTATGGCTACACCTTC.

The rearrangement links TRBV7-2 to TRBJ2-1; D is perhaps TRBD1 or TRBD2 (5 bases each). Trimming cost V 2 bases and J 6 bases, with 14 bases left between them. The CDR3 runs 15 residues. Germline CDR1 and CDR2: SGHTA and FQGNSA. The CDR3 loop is CASSLLSGRSNEQFF. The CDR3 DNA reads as TGTGCCAGCAGCTTATTGTCGGGGCGATCCAATGAGCAGTTCTTC.

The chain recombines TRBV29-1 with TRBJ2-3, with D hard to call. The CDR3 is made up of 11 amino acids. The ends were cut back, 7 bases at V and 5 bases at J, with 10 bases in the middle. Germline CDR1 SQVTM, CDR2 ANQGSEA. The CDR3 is CSGSHEDTQYF. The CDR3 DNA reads TGCAGCGGGTCTCATGAAGATACGCAGTATTTT.

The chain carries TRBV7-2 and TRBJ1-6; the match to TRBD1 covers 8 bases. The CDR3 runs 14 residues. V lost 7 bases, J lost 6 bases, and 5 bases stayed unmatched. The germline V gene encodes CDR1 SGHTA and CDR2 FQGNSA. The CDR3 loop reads CASISGQGNSPLHF. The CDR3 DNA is TGTGCCAGCATCTCAGGACAGGGTAATTCACCCCTCCACTTT.

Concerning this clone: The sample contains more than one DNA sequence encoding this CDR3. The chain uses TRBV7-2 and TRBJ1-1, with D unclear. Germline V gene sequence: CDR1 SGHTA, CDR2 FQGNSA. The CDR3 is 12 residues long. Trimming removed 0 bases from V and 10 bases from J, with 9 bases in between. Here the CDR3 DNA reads TGTGCCAGCAGCTTAGCGGGTCTTGGAGCTTTCTTT. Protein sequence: CASSLAGLGAFF.

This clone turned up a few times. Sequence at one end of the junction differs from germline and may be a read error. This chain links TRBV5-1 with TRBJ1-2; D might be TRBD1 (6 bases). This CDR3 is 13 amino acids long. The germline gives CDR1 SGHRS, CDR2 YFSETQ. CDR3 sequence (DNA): TGTGCCAGCAGCTTGCAGGGGACCTATGGCTACACCTTC. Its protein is CASSLQGTYGYTF.